These 14 T cell receptor beta chains were sequenced from one sample in a study of regulatory T cells in long-lasting Graves disease. To make TCR beta libraries, researchers used iRepertoire HTBI primers and Arm-PCR of CDR3 regions. TCRdb redid the calling of the multiplex PCR reads with MiXCR, one entry per CDR3 protein. The table lists around 500,000 distinct CDR3 sequences, approximately 13% of them singletons. This sample's time point: newly diagnosed GD, antithyroid drugs for less than 3 months. Preparation of the TCR library used RNA extracted from PBMCs. The same specimen was also included in a second study, on T cells in Graves' hyperthyroidism and ophthalmopathy.

Sequencing was performed on peripheral blood mononuclear cells (PBMCs), taken at new diagnosis, from a patient treated with antithyroid drugs. The receptors were sampled from a man aged 30 to 45 with Graves disease.

This clonotype was recorded at least ten times. The chain joins TRBV24-1 to TRBJ2-7, with TRBD1 as a possible D gene (5 bases). Germline values: CDR1 KGHDR, CDR2 SFDVKD. This CDR3 has 12 residues. V was clipped by 4 bases and J by 3 bases, with 6 bases between them. CDR3 sequence: CATSEDSYEQYF. The CDR3 DNA is TGTGCCACCAGTGAAGACAGCTACGAGCAGTACTTC.

V gene TRBV18 combines with J gene TRBJ2-7; weak D call: TRBD1 (5 bases). The CDR3 runs to 15 residues. Germline V lookup: CDR1 KGHSH, CDR2 LQKENI. V dropped 4 bases and J dropped 1 base, with 14 bases sitting between them. The CDR3 bases are TGTGCCAGCTCACAACAGGCGAAGGGATCCTACGAGCAGTACTTC. Its translation is CASSQQAKGSYEQYF.

This chain uses TRBV15 with TRBJ2-5, with 7 bases aligning to TRBD2. After removal of 5 bases from V and 1 base from J, the junction contained 13 bases not matched to a gene. The CDR3 has 17 residues. Germline V gene lookup returns CDR1 LNHNV and CDR2 YYDKDF (reference sequence). DNA of the CDR3: TGTGCCACCAGCGGCGACCCCCTAGCGGCCCTCCAAGAGACCCAGTACTTC. This gives the protein CATSGDPLAALQETQYF. Full variable domain (remainder filled in from reference TRBV15 and TRBJ2-5): DAMVIQNPRYQVTQFGKPVTLSCSQTLNHNVMYWYQQKSSQAPKLLFHYYDKDFNNEADTPDNFQSRRPNTSFCFLDIRSPGLGDTAMYLCATSGDPLAALQETQYFGPGTRLLVL.

This clonotype was detected many times. The chain is built from TRBV12-3 or TRBV12-4 and TRBJ1-4; D remains ambiguous. CDR3 size: 14 residues. V was shortened by 5 bases and J by 7 bases, with 14 bases between the two germline ends. CDR3 residues: CASSRLGRSEKLFF. In DNA form, the CDR3 reads TGTGCCAGCAGTCGGTTGGGAAGGTCTGAAAAACTGTTTTTT.

This clonotype has at least ten counts. CDR3 sequence: CASGTSGENPYEQYF. CDR3 bases: TGTGCCAGCGGGACTAGCGGGGAGAACCCCTACGAGCAGTACTTC. The gene calls are TRBV2 and TRBJ2-7, with 13 positions matching TRBD2. This CDR3 has 15 amino acids. Per the germline V gene, CDR1 is SNHLY and CDR2 is FYNNEI. Losses at the gene ends were 8 bases for V and 2 bases for J; bases not matched to a gene: 6.

The chain links TRBV6-1 to TRBJ1-6; D uncertain. V was clipped by 7 bases and J by 7 bases, with 11 bases between them. Germline V gene sequence: CDR1 MNHNS, CDR2 SASEGT. The CDR3 spans 13 residues. The CDR3 coding sequence is TGTGCCAGCAAAGAATCGTCAAATTCACCCCTCCACTTT. Protein product: CASKESSNSPLHF.

The table lists this clonotype with many counts. The CDR3 nucleotides are TGTGCCAGCAGCCCGGGACTAGCGGGAGGCCAAGAGACCCAGTACTTC. As protein: CASSPGLAGGQETQYF. This sequence joins TRBV11-3 and TRBJ2-5; 15 nucleotides agree with TRBD2. With V trimmed by 5 bases and J by 1 base, 2 bases remained unmatched. Per germline, CDR1 SGHNT and CDR2 YENEEA. The CDR3 extends over 16 amino acids.

This clonotype was detected a few times. V and J are TRBV19 and TRBJ2-1; D is uncertain. This CDR3 has 12 residues. The germline V and J ends were trimmed by 3 bases and 7 bases, with 7 bases remaining between them. In germline, CDR1 is LNHDA, CDR2 SQIVND (reference sequence). The DNA for the CDR3 is TGTGCCAGTAGTATCGTAGGAAATGAGCAGTTCTTC. Protein product: CASSIVGNEQFF.

This clonotype showed up many times. CDR3 nucleotides: TGTGCCAGCAACCTATTAGTGGGTTCCACTGAAGCTTTCTTT. This codes for CASNLLVGSTEAFF. The rearrangement uses TRBV11-2 and TRBJ1-1; D is ambiguous. V lost 7 bases to trimming and J lost 4 bases, with 16 bases between them. The length of the CDR3 is 14 residues. Germline V lookup: CDR1 SGHAT, CDR2 FQNNGV.

This chain uses TRBV20-1 with TRBJ2-2; 12 nucleotides align to TRBD2. Germline V gene sequence: CDR1 DFQATT, CDR2 SNEGSKA (reference sequence). V gave up 4 bases and J gave up 5 bases; unmatched junction bases: 8. The CDR3 consists of 16 residues. CDR3 in DNA: TGCAGTGCTACGCGGACTAGCGGGACTACGACCGGGGAGCTGTTTTTT. Amino acids: CSATRTSGTTTGELFF.

There are many counts of this clonotype. At one boundary the junction diverges from the germline segment, which might be a read error. The V call is TRBV5-1, the J call TRBJ2-3, with D uncertain. CDR3 size: 14 residues. CDR1 SGHRS and CDR2 YFSETQ come from the germline V gene. The CDR3 reads CASSLSRSTDTQYF. CDR3 coding DNA: TGTGCCAGCAGCTTGTCCCGAAGCACAGATACGCAGTATTTT.

This clonotype was counted a few times. This chain connects TRBV5-1 to TRBJ2-1; 9 bases align to TRBD2. Unmatched junction bases numbered 15, after V lost 2 bases and J lost 6 bases. This CDR3 region has 18 residues. Per germline, CDR1 SGHRS and CDR2 YFSETQ. The CDR3 coding sequence is TGCGCCAGCAGCTTTGGGCTAGCGGGAAGGCCGGGCGGCAATGAGCAGTTCTTC. It translates to CASSFGLAGRPGGNEQFF. Looking up the rest from reference TRBV5-1 and TRBJ2-1 gives the full variable domain: KAGVTQTPRYLIKTRGQQVTLSCSPISGHRSVSWYQQTPGQGLQFLFEYFSETQRNKGNFPGRFSGRQFSNSRSEMNVSTLELGDSALYLCASSFGLAGRPGGNEQFFGPGTRLTVL.

This clonotype was counted many times. J is TRBJ2-1 and V is TRBV5-1, with a weak D call TRBD1 (7 bases). The germline gives CDR1 SGHRS, CDR2 YFSETQ. This CDR3 is 14 amino acids long. V was trimmed by 4 bases and J by 7 bases, leaving 15 bases between them. The CDR3 bases are TGCGCCAGCAGCGGACTGACAGGGAGGAATGAGCAGTTCTTC. Amino acids: CASSGLTGRNEQFF.

V and J are TRBV9 and TRBJ2-1; 12 bases match TRBD1. CDR1 and CDR2 from the germline V gene are SGDLS and YYNGEE. CDR3 length: 15 residues. J lost 10 bases, V lost 6 bases, and 11 bases had no gene match. The CDR3 nucleotides are TGTGCCAGCACCGCACCGGGGACAGGGGGCCGGGAGCAGTTCTTC. Its protein is CASTAPGTGGREQFF.